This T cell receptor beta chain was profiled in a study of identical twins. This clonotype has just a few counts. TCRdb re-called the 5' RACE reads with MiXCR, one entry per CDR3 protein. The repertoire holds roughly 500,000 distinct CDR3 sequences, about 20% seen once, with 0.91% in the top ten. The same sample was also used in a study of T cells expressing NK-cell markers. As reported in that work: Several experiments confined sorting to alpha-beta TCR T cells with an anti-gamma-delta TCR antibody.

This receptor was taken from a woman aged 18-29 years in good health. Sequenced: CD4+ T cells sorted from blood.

The CDR3: CATMGQGGFYNEQFF. CDR3 sequence (DNA): TGTGCCACCATGGGGCAGGGGGGGTTTTACAATGAGCAGTTCTTC. The chain uses TRBV10-3 and TRBJ2-1; D is perhaps TRBD1 or TRBD2 (7 bases each). In germline, CDR1 is ENHRY, CDR2 SYGVKD. This CDR3 is 15 amino acids long. V was trimmed by 10 bases and J by 4 bases, leaving 20 bases between them.